This T cell receptor (beta chain) stems from a study of blood T cell repertoires in COVID-19. Germline values: CDR1 SGDLS, CDR2 YYNGEE. The trim removed 4 bases at V and 0 bases at J, leaving 8 bases unmatched. CDR3 length equals 17 residues. The method was immunoSEQ multiplex PCR; TCRdb's version includes in-frame clones alone and lacks a portion of them. There are hundreds of thousands of clones in the sample; around four fifths occur only once, and roughly 20% lies in the top ten. The sequenced sample consisted of peripheral blood. The TCR was taken from a woman over 75 with active or convalescent COVID-19. The rearrangement links TRBV9 to TRBJ2-2; 8 bases map to TRBD2. The CDR3 region is CASSPGLAQANTGELFF. The CDR3 DNA reads TGTGCCAGCAGCCCAGGACTAGCCCAAGCGAACACCGGGGAGCTGTTTTTT.